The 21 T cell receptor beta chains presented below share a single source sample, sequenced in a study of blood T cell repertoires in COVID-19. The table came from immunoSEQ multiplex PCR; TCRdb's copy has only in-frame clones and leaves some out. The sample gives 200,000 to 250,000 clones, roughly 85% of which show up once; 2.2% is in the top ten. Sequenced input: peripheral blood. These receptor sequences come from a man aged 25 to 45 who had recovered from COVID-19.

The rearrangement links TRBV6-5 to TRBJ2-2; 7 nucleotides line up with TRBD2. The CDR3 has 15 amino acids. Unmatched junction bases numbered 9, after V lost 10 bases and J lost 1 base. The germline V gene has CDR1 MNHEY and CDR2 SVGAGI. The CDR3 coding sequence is TGTGCCACCAAAGGGAGGGGCGGGAACACCGGGGAGCTGTTTTTT. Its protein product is CATKGRGGNTGELFF.

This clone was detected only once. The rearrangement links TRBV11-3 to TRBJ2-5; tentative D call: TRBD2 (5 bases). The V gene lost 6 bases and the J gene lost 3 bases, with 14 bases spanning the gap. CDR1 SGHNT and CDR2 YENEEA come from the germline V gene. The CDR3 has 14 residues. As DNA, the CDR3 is TGTGCCAGCAGTCCTAGCCTGAGGGAAGAGACCCAGTACTTC. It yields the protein CASSPSLREETQYF.

The CDR3 nucleotides are TGTGCCAGCAGAAGGATAGGGACTGTCCAGGGAAATGGGGCCAACGTCCTGACTTTC. Translating it yields CASRRIGTVQGNGANVLTF. The chain uses TRBV7-8 and TRBJ2-6, with D possibly TRBD2 on 6 matching bases. Trimming shortened V by 6 bases and J by 3 bases, and 24 bases separated the two germline ends. CDR3 length equals 19 residues. Germline-derived CDR1 and CDR2 are SGHVS and FQNEAQ.

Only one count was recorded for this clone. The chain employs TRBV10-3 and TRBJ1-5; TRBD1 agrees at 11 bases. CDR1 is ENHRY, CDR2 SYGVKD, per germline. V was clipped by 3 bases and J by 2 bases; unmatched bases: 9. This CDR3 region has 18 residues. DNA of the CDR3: TGTGCCATCAGTGATAGCAGGACAGGGGGCGAAGGCAATCAGCCCCAGCATTTT. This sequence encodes CAISDSRTGGEGNQPQHF.

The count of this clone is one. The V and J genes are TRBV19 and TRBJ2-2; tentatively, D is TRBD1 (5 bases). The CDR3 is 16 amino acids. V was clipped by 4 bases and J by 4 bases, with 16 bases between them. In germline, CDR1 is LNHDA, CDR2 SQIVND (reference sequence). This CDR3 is CASSTALRQTTGELFF. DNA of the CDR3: TGTGCCAGTAGTACCGCTCTCAGACAGACCACCGGGGAGCTGTTTTTT. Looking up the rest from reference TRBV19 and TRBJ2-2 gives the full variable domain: DGGITQSPKYLFRKEGQNVTLSCEQNLNHDAMYWYRQDPGQGLRLIYYSQIVNDFQKGDIAEGYSVSREKKESFPLTVTSAQKNPTAFYLCASSTALRQTTGELFFGEGSRLTVL.

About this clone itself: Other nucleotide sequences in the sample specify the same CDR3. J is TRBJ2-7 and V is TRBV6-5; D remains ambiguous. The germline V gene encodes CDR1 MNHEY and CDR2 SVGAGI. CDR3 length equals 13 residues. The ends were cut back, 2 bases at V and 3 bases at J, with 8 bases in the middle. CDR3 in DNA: TGTGCCAGCAGTTACGGGCAGAGCTACGAGCAGTACTTC. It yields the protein CASSYGQSYEQYF.

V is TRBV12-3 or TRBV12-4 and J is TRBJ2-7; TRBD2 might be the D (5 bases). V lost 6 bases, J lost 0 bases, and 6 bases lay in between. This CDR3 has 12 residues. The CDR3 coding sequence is TGTGCCAGCAGGGGGAGCTCCTACGAGCAGTACTTC. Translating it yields CASRGSSYEQYF.

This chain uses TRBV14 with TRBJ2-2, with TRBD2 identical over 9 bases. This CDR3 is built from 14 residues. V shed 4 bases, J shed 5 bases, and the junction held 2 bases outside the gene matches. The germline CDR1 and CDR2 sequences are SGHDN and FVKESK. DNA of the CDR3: TGTGCCAGCAGCCCGCTAGCGGGGACCGGGGAGCTGTTTTTT. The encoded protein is CASSPLAGTGELFF.

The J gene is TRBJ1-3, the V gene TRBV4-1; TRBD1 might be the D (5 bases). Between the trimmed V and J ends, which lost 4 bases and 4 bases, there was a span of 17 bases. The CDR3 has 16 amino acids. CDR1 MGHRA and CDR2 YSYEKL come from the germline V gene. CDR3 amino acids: CASSPFVLAGGNTIYF. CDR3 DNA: TGCGCCAGCAGCCCCTTCGTATTGGCAGGGGGAAACACCATATATTTT.

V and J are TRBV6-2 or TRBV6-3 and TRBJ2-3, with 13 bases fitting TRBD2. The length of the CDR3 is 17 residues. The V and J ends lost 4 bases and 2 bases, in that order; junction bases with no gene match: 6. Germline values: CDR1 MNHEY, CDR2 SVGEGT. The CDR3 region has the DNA TGTGCCAGCAGTTGGGAGGGACTAGCGGGATTCACAGATACGCAGTATTTT. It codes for CASSWEGLAGFTDTQYF.

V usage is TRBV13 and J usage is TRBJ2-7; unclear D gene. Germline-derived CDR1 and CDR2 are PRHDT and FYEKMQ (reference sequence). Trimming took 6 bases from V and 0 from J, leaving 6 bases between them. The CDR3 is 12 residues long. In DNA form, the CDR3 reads TGTGCCAGCAGTTTCTTCTCCTACGAGCAGTACTTC. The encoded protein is CASSFFSYEQYF.

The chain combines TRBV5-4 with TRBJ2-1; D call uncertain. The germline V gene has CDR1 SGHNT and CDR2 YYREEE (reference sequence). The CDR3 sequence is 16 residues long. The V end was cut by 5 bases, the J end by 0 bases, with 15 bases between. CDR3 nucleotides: TGTGCCAGCAGTTATCCTCTCGCCAGCTCCTACAATGAGCAGTTCTTC. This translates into CASSYPLASSYNEQFF.

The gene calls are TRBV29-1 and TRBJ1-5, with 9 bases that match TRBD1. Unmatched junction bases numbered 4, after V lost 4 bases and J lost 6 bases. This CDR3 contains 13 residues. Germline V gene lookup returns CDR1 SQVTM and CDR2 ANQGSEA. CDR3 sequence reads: CSVGWDRAQPQHF. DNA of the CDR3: TGCAGCGTTGGATGGGACAGGGCTCAGCCCCAGCATTTT.

As DNA, the CDR3 is TGCGCCAGCAGCCAAGGGACTAGCGGGGGTGCGGGGGGCGAGCAGTACTTC. This encodes CASSQGTSGGAGGEQYF. V and J are TRBV4-3 and TRBJ2-7; 13 nucleotides match TRBD2. The junction had 9 bases not matched to a gene; V was cut back by 1 base and J by 6 bases. Looked up from germline, CDR1 is LGHNA and CDR2 is YSLEER. The CDR3 covers 17 residues.

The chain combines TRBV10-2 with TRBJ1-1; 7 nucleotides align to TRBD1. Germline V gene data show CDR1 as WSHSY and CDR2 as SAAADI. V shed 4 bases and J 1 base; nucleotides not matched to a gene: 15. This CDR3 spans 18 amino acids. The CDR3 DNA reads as TGCGCCAGCAGTGGTAGGGCAGGGGGATCCCTCCAGAACACTGAAGCTTTCTTT. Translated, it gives CASSGRAGGSLQNTEAFF.

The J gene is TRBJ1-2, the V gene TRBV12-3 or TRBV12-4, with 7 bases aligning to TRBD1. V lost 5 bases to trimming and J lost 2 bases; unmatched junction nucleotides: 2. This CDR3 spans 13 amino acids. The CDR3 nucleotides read TGTGCCAGCAGTGTGGGACAGAACTATGGCTACACCTTC. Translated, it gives CASSVGQNYGYTF.

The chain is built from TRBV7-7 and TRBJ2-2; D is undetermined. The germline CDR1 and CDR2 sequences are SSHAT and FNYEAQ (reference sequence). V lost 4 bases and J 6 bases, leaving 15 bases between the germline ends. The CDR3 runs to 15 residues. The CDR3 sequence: CASSSSTSFPGELFF. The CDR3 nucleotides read TGTGCCAGCAGCTCCTCCACATCTTTCCCCGGGGAGCTGTTTTTT.

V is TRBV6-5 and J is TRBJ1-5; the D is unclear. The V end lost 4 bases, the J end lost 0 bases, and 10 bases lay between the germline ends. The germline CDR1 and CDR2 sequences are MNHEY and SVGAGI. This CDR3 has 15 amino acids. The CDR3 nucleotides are TGTGCCAGCAGTTCGTCGGGTCTTAGCAATCAGCCCCAGCATTTT. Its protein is CASSSSGLSNQPQHF.

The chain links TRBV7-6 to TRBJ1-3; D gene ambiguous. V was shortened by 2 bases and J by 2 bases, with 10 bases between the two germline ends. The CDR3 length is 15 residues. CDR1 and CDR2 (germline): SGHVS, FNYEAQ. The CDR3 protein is CASSLRTETGNTIYF. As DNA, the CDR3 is TGTGCCAGCAGCTTACGAACAGAGACTGGAAACACCATATATTTT.

CDR3 DNA: TGTGCCATCGGCCGCGGGGCGGGCACTGAAGCTTTCTTT. It translates to CAIGRGAGTEAFF. The chain combines TRBV6-6 with TRBJ1-1; perhaps TRBD1 as D (5 bases). The CDR3 sequence is 13 residues long. V shed 10 bases and J shed 4 bases, with 16 bases lying between them. The V gene's germline CDR1 is MNHNY and CDR2 SVGAGI (reference sequence).

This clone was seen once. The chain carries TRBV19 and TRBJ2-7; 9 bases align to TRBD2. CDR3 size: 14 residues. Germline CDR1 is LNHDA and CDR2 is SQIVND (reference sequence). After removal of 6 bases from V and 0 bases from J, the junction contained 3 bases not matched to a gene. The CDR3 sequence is CASRGGGASYEQYF. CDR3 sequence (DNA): TGTGCCAGTAGAGGCGGGGGGGCCTCCTACGAGCAGTACTTC.